The T cell receptor beta chain described here comes from a study of T cell repertoires in cytomegalovirus infection. Across the study: Both recently identified HLA-C-restricted and well-studied HLA-B-restricted CMV epitopes were used in the study. Public TCR beta signatures provided an indication of both CMV infection and a matching HLA type.

The germline gives CDR1 SGHVS, CDR2 FQNEAQ. This CDR3 has 16 residues. J gave up 1 base and V 3 bases, and 2 bases lay outside the gene matches. Study outcomes and limitations: Cumulative public TCR beta family frequency identified CMV carriers with the relevant HLA. Dominant in the ex vivo response were TCR beta clonotypes restricted by HLA-C and specific for CMV.

TCRdb independently ran MiXCR on the reads; one entry per CDR3 protein. The sample includes approximately 110,000 distinct CDR3 sequences, roughly 39% seen only once; the top ten take roughly 70%. Notes on this clonotype: Its antigen is currently unknown.

This sequence was found in a human donor in good health (CMV status not recorded). Some clones in this sample may be carry-over from other donors' samples. Sequenced here: CD8+ T cells from cultured PBMCs, sampled from culture after CMV antigen stimulation. The V and J genes are TRBV7-8 and TRBJ1-4; 10 bases agree with TRBD1. The CDR3 DNA follows: TGTGCCAGCAGCTTCGACAGGGGGCTAACTAATGAAAAACTGTTTTTT. This translates into CASSFDRGLTNEKLFF. Combining the CDR3 with reference TRBV7-8 and TRBJ1-4 gives the whole variable domain GAGVSQSPRYKVAKRGQDVALRCDPISGHVSLFWYQQALGQGPEFLTYFQNEAQLDKSGLPSDRFFAERPEGSVSTLKIQRTQQEDSAVYLCASSFDRGLTNEKLFFGSGTQLSVL.